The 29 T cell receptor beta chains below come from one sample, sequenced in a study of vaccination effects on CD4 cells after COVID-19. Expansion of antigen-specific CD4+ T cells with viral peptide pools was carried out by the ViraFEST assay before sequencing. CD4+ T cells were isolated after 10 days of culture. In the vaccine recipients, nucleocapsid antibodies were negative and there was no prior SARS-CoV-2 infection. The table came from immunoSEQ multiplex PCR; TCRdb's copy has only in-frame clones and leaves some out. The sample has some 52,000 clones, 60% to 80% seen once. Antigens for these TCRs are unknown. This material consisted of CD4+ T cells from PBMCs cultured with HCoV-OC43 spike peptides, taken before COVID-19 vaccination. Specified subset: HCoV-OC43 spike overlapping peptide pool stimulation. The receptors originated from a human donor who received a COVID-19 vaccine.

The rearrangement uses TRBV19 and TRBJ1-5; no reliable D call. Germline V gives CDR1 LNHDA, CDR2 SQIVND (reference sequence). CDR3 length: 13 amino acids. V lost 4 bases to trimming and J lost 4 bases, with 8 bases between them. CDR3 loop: CASSNGWNQPQHF. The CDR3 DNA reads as TGTGCCAGTAGTAACGGTTGGAATCAGCCCCAGCATTTT.

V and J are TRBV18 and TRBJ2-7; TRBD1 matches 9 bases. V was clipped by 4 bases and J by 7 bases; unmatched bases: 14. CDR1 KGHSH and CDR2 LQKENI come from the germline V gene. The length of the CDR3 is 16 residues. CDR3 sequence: CASSQTGTGNHFEQYV. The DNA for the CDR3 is TGTGCCAGCTCACAAACCGGGACAGGGAACCATTTTGAGCAGTACGTC.

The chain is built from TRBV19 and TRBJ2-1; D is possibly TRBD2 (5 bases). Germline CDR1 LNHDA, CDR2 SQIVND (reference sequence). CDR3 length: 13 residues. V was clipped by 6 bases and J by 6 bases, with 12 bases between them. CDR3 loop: CASSRGLINEQFF. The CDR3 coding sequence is TGTGCCAGTAGCCGAGGACTGATCAATGAGCAGTTCTTC.

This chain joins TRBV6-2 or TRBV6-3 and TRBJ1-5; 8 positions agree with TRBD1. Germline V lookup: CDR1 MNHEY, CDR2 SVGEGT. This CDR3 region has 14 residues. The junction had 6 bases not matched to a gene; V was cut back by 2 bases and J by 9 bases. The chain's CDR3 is CASSYDRGPWPQHF. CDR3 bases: TGTGCCAGCAGTTACGACAGGGGACCTTGGCCCCAGCATTTT.

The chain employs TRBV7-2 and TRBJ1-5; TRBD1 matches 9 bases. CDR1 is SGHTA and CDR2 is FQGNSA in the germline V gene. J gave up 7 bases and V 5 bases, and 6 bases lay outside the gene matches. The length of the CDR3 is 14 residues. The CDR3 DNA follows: TGTGCCAGCAGCGTACAGGGGGCGGGACAGCCCCAGCATTTT. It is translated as CASSVQGAGQPQHF.

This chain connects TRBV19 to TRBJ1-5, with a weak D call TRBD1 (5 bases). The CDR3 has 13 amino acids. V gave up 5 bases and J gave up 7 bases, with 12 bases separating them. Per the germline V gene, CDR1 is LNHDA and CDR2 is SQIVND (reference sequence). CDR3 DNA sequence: TGTGCCAGTAGTCGGGGATGGGGCCAGCCCCAGCATTTT. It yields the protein CASSRGWGQPQHF.

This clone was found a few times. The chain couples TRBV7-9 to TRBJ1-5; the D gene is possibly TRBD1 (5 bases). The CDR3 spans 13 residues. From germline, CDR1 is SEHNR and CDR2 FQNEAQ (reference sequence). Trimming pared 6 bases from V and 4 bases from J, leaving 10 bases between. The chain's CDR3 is CASSYKGNQPQHF. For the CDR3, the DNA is TGTGCCAGCAGTTATAAGGGGAATCAGCCCCAGCATTTT.

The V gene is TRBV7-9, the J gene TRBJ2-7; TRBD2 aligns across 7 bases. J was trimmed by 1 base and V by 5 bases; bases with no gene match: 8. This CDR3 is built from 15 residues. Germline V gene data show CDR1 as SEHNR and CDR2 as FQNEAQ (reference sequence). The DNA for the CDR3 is TGTGCCAGCAGCCCAGGCACGGGAGGATCCTACGAGCAGTACGTC. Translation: CASSPGTGGSYEQYV.

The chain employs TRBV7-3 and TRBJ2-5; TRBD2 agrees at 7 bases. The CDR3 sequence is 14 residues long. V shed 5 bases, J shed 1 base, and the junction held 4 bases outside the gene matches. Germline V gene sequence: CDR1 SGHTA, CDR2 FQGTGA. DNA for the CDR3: TGTGCCAGCAGCCCAAGCGGGGTCCAAGAGACCCAGTACTTC. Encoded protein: CASSPSGVQETQYF.

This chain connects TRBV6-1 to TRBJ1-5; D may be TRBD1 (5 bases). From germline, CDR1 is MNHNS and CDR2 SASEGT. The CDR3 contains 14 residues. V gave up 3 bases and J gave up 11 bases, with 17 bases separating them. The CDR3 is CASSDRGRRGTQHF. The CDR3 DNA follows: TGTGCCAGCAGTGACCGGGGACGAAGAGGAACCCAGCATTTT.

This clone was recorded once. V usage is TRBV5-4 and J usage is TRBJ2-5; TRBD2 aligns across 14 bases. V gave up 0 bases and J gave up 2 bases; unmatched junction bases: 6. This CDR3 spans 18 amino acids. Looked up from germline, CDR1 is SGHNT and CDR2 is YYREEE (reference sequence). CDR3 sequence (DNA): TGTGCCAGCAGCTTGGGGGGGACTAGCGGGGGTGAACAAGAGACCCAGTACTTC. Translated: CASSLGGTSGGEQETQYF.

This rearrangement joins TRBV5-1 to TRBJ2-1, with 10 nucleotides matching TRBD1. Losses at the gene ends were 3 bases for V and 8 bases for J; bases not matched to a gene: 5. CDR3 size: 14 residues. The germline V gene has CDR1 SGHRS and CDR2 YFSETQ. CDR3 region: CASSSGTGVYEQFF. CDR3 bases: TGCGCCAGCAGCTCCGGGACAGGGGTATATGAGCAGTTCTTC.

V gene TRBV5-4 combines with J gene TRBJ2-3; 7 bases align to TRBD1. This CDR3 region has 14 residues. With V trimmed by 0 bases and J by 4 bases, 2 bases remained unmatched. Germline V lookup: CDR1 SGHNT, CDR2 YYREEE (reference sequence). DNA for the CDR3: TGTGCCAGCAGCTTGGACAGGGGTGCAGATACGCAGTATTTT. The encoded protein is CASSLDRGADTQYF.

This chain's CDR3 is CASSLMPRETQYF. For the CDR3, the DNA is TGTGCCAGCAGCTTAATGCCCAGGGAGACCCAGTACTTC. The chain employs TRBV7-2 and TRBJ2-5; D remains unclear. CDR3 length equals 13 residues. V was trimmed by 2 bases and J by 5 bases, leaving 9 bases between them. Germline V CDR1 and CDR2: SGHTA, FQGNSA. The full variable domain, rest sourced from reference TRBV7-2 and TRBJ2-5, is GAGVSQSPSNKVTEKGKDVELRCDPISGHTALYWYRQSLGQGLEFLIYFQGNSAPDKSGLPSDRFSAERTGGSVSTLTIQRTQQEDSAVYLCASSLMPRETQYFGPGTRLLVL.

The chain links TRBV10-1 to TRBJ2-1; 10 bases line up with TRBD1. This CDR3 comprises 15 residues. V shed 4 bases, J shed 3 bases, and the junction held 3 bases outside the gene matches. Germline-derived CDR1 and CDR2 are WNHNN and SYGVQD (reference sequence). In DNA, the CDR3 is TGCGCCAGCAGTGCCGGACAGGGGGGCTACAATGAGCAGTTCTTC. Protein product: CASSAGQGGYNEQFF.

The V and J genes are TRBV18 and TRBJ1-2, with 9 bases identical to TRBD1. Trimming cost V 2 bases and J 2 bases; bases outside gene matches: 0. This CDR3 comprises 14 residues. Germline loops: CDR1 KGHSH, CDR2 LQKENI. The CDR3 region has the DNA TGTGCCAGCTCACCAGGGACAGGGAACTATGGCTACACCTTC. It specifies CASSPGTGNYGYTF.

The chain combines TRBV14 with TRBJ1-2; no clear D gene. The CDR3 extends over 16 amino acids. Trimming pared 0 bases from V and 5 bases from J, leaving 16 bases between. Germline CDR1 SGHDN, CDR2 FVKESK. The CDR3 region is CASSQDVGVPWYGYTF. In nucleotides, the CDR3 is TGTGCCAGCAGCCAAGATGTCGGAGTTCCTTGGTATGGCTACACCTTC.

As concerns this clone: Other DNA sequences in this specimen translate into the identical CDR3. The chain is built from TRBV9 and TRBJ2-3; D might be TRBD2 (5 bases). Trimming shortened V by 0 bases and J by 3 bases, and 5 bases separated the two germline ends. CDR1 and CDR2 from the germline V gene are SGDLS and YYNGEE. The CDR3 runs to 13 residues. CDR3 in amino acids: CASSVAGTDTQYF. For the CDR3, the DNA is TGTGCCAGCAGCGTAGCGGGGACAGATACGCAGTATTTT.

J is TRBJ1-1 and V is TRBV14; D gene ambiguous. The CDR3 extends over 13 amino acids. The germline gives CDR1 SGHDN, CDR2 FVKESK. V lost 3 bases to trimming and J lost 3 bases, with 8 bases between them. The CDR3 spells CASSQVAYTEAFF. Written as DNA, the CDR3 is TGTGCCAGCAGCCAGGTAGCATACACTGAAGCTTTCTTT.

CDR3 nucleotide sequence: TGTGCCAGCAGCGTAGAGTTAGCGGGGGGGAGGGAGACCCAGTACTTC. Translation gives CASSVELAGGRETQYF. The chain carries TRBV9 and TRBJ2-5; 11 bases are a match to TRBD2. The CDR3 runs to 16 residues. Germline loops: CDR1 SGDLS, CDR2 YYNGEE. The V and J ends lost 0 bases and 5 bases, in that order; junction bases with no gene match: 6.

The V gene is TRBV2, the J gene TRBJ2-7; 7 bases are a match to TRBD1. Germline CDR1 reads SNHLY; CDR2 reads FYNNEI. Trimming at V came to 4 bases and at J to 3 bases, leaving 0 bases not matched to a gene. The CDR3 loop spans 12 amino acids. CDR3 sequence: CASSGDSYEQYV. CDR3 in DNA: TGTGCCAGCAGTGGGGACAGCTACGAGCAGTACGTC.

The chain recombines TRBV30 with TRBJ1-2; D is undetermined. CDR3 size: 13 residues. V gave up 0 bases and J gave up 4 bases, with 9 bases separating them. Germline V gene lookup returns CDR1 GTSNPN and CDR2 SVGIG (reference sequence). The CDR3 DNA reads TGTGCCTGGAGTGTAGGTCGGATCTATGGCTACACCTTC. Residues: CAWSVGRIYGYTF.

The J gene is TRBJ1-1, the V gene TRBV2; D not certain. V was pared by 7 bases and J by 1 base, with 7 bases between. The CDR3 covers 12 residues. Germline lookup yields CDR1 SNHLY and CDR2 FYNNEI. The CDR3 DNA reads TGTGCCAGCAATAGGGCGAACACTGAAGCTTTCTTT. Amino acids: CASNRANTEAFF.

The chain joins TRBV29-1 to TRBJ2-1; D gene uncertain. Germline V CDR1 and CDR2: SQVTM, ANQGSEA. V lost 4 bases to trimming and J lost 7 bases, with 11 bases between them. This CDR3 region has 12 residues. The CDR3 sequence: CSVVGSWNEQFF. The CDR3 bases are TGCAGCGTTGTTGGGTCCTGGAATGAGCAGTTCTTC.

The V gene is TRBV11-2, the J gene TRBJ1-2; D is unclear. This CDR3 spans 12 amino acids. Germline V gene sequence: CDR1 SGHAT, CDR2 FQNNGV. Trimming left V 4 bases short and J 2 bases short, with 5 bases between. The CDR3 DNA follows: TGTGCCAGCAGCTCCGAAAACTATGGCTACACCTTC. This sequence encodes CASSSENYGYTF.

The CDR3 spells CASGGRQVTSGANVLTF. The CDR3 region has the DNA TGTGCCAGCGGGGGTAGACAGGTTACCTCTGGGGCCAACGTCCTGACTTTC. V and J are TRBV7-9 and TRBJ2-6, with D perhaps TRBD1 (6 bases). The CDR3 has 17 residues. Germline V gene lookup returns CDR1 SEHNR and CDR2 FQNEAQ (reference sequence). Trimming left V 8 bases short and J 0 bases short, with 17 bases between.

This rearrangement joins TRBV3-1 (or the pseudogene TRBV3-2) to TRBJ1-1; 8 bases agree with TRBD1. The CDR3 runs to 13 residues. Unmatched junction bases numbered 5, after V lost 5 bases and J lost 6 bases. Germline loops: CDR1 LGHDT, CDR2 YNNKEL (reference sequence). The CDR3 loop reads CASSGPGQAEAFF. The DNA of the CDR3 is TGTGCCAGCAGCGGCCCGGGACAGGCTGAAGCTTTCTTT.

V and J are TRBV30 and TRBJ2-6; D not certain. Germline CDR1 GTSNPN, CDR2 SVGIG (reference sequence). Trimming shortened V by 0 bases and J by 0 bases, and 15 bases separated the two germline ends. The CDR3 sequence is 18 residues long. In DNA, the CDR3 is TGTGCCTGGAGTGTAAGGCCAGGAAGACGCTCTGGGGCCAACGTCCTGACTTTC. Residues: CAWSVRPGRRSGANVLTF.

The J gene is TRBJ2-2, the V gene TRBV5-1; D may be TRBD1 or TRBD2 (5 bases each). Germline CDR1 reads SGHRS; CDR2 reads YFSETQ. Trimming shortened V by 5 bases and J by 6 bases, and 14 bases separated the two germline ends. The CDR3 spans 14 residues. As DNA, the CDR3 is TGCGCCAGCAGACCGGGACCAGGGTCCGGGGAGCTGTTTTTT. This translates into CASRPGPGSGELFF.